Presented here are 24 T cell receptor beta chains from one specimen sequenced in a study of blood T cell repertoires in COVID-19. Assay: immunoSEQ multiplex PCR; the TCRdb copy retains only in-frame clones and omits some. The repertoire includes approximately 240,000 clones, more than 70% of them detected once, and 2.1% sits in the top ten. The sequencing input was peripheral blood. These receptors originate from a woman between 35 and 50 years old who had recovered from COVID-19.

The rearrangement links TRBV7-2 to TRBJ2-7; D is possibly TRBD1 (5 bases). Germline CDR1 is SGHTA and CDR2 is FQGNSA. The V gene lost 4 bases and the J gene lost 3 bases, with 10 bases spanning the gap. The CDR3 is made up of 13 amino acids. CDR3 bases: TGTGCCAGCAGCTCGTCAGGGAACTACGAGCAGTACTTC. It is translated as CASSSSGNYEQYF.

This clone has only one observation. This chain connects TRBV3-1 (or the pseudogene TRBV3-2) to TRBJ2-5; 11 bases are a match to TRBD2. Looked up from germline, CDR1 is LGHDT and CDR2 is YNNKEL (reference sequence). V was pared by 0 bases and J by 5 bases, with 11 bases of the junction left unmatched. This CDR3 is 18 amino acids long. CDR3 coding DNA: TGTGCCAGCAGCCAAGATTGGCTAGCGGGGGGCGTTCGGGAGACCCAGTACTTC. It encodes CASSQDWLAGGVRETQYF.

The CDR3 DNA reads as TGTGCCAGCAGCCATGGGGGGAGCTCCTACAATGAGCAGTTCTTC. Translated: CASSHGGSSYNEQFF. The chain combines TRBV5-4 with TRBJ2-1, with D perhaps matching TRBD2 (6 bases). CDR1 and CDR2 (germline): SGHNT, YYREEE (reference sequence). With 4 bases removed from V and 0 bases from J, the gap between germline ends came to 11 bases. This CDR3 region has 15 residues.

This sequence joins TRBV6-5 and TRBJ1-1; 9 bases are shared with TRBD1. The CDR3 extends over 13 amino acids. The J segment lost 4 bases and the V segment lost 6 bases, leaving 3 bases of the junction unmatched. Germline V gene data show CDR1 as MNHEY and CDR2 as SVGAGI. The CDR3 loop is CASSMTGGTEAFF. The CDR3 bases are TGTGCCAGCAGCATGACAGGGGGCACTGAAGCTTTCTTT.

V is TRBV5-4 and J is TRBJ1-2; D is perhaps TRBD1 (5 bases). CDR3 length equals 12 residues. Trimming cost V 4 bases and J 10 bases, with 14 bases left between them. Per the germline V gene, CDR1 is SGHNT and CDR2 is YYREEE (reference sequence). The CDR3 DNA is TGTGCCAGCAGCCCGGTAGGGGTACCCTACACCTTC. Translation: CASSPVGVPYTF.

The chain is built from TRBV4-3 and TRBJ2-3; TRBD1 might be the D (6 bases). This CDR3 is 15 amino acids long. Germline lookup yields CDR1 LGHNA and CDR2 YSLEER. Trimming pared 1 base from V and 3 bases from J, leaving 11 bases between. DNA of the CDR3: TGCGCCAGCAGCCAAGGGCAGGGGTGGACAGATACGCAGTATTTT. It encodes CASSQGQGWTDTQYF.

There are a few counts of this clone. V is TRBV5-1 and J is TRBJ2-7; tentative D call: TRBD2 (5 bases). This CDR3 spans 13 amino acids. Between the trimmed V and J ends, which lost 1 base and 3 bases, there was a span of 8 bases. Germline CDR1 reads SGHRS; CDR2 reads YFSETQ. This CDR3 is CASSLFRGYEQYF. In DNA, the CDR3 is TGCGCCAGCAGCTTGTTTCGGGGCTACGAGCAGTACTTC.

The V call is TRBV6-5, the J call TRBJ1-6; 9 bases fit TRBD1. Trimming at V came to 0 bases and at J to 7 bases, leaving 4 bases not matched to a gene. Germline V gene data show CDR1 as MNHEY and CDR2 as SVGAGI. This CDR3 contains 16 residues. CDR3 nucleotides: TGTGCCAGCAGTTACTCGGGACAGGGTTACAATTCACCCCTCCACTTT. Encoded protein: CASSYSGQGYNSPLHF.

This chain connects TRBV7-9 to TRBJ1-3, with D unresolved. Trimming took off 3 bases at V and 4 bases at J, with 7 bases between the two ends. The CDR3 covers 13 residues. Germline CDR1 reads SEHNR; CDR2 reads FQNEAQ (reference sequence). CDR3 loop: CASSLNRGNTIYF. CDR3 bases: TGTGCCAGCAGCTTGAACCGGGGAAACACCATATATTTT.

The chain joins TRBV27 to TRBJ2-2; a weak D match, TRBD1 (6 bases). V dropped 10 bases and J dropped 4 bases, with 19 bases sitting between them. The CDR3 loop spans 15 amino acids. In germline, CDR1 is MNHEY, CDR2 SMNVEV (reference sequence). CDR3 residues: CATGFRGQITGELFF. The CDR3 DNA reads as TGTGCCACGGGCTTCAGGGGCCAAATCACCGGGGAGCTGTTTTTT.

CDR3 residues: CASSPGPFRDSPMSEQFF. CDR3 DNA: TGTGCCAGCAGCCCCGGTCCCTTTAGGGACAGTCCAATGAGCGAGCAGTTCTTC. The V gene is TRBV11-2, the J gene TRBJ2-1; 7 bases fit TRBD1. The CDR3 is made up of 18 amino acids. Germline-derived CDR1 and CDR2 are SGHAT and FQNNGV. After removal of 5 bases from V and 10 bases from J, the junction contained 23 bases not matched to a gene.

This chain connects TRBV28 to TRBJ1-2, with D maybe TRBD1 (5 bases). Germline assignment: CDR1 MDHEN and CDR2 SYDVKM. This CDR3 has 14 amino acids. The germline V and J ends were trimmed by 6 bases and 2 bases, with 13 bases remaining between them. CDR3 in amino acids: CASRLGAGNYGYTF. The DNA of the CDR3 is TGTGCCAGCAGGCTGGGTGCAGGGAACTATGGCTACACCTTC.

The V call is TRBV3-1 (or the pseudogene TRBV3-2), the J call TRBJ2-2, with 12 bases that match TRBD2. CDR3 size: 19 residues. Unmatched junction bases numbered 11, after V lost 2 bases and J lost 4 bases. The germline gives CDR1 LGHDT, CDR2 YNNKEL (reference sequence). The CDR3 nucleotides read TGTGCCAGCAGCCAAACCTCGTGGCTAGCGGGAGGGCCCACCGGGGAGCTGTTTTTT. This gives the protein CASSQTSWLAGGPTGELFF.

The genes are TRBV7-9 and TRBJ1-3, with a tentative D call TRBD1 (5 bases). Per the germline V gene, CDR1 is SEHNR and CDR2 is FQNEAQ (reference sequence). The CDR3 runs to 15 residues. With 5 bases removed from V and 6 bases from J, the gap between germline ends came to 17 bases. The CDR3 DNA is TGTGCCAGCAGCCCTTCCGGGGGAAGACTAAACACCATATATTTT. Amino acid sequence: CASSPSGGRLNTIYF.

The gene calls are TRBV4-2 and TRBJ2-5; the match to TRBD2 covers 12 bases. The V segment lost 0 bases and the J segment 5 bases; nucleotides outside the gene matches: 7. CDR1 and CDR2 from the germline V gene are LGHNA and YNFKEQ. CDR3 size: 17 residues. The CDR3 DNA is TGTGCCAGCAGCCAAGACGCTAGCGGGAGGGCCTGGGAGACCCAGTACTTC. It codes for CASSQDASGRAWETQYF.

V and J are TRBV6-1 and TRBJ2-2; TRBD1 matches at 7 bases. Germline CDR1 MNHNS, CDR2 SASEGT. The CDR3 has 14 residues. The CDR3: CATSEGGDPGELFF. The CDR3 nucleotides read TGTGCTACCAGCGAAGGGGGCGATCCCGGGGAGCTGTTTTTT.

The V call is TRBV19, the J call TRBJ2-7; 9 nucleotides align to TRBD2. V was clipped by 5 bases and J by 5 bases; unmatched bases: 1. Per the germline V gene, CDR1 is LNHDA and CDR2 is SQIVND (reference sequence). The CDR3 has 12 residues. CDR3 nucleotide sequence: TGTGCCAGTAGTGTAGCGGGGGACGAGCAGTACTTC. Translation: CASSVAGDEQYF.

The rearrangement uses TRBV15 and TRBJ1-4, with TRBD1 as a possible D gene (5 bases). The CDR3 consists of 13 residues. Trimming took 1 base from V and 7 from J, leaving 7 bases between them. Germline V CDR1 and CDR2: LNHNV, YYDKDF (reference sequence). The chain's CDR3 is CATSRGTGEKLFF. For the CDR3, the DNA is TGTGCCACCAGCAGAGGCACAGGTGAAAAACTGTTTTTT.

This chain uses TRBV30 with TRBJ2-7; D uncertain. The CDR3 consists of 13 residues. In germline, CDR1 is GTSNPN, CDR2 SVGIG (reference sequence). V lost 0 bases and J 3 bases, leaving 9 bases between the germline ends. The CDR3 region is CAWSVGEGYEQYF. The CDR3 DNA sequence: TGTGCCTGGAGTGTCGGAGAAGGCTACGAGCAGTACTTC.

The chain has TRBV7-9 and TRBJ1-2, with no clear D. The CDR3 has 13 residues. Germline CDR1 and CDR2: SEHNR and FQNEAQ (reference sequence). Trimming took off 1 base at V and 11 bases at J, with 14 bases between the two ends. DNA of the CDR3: TGTGCCAGCAGCTTAGAAGTGTCGAGGGTGTACACCTTC. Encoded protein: CASSLEVSRVYTF.

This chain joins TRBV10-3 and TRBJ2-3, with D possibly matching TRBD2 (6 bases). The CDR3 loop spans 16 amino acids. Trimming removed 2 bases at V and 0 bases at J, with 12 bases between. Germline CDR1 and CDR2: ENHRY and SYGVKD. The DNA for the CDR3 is TGTGCCATCAGTGAGGATACCGGGAGTAGCACAGATACGCAGTATTTT. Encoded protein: CAISEDTGSSTDTQYF.

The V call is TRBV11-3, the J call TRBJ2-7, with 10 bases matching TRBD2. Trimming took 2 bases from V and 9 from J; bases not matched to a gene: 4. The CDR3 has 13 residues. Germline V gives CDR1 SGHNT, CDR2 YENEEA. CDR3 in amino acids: CASSLTGLARQYF. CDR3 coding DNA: TGTGCCAGCAGCTTAACGGGACTAGCGCGGCAGTACTTC.

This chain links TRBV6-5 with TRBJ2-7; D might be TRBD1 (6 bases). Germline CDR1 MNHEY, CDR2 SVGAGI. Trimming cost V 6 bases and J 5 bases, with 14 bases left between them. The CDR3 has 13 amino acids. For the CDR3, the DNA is TGTGCCAGCAGGAAAACAGGGTTGGACGAGCAGTACTTC. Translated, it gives CASRKTGLDEQYF.

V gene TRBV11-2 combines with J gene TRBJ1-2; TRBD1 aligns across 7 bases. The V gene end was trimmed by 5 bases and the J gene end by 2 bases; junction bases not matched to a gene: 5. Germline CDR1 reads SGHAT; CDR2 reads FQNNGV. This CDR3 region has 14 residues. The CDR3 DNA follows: TGTGCCAGCAGCACCGAGACAGGGAACTATGGCTACACCTTC. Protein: CASSTETGNYGYTF.